The next 28 T cell receptor beta chains were all read from a single sample in a study of T cells in Graves' hyperthyroidism and ophthalmopathy. What was amplified from RNA transcripts were TCR beta CDR3 regions. HTBI primers were employed in a first-round RT-PCR of the TCR CDR3. MiXCR, run by TCRdb on the multiplex PCR reads, gives a single entry per CDR3 protein. The sample records about 570,000 distinct CDR3 sequences, more than 45% being singletons. Sequenced sample: peripheral blood or thyroid tissue (not recorded which). These receptor sequences come from an adult woman with Graves' disease, either hyperthyroidism or ophthalmopathy (not recorded which).

This clonotype was observed at least ten times. CDR3 sequence: CSARDLRWSRSNQPQHF. The CDR3 DNA is TGCAGTGCTAGAGATTTACGGTGGAGCCGCAGCAATCAGCCCCAGCATTTT. This rearrangement joins TRBV20-1 to TRBJ1-5; no clear D gene. Trimming shortened V by 0 bases and J by 1 base, and 16 bases separated the two germline ends. This CDR3 has 17 amino acids. Looked up from germline, CDR1 is DFQATT and CDR2 is SNEGSKA (reference sequence).

In its sample, this clonotype was seen once. The chain has TRBV12-3 or TRBV12-4 and TRBJ1-1; D unclear. Trimming shortened V by 1 base and J by 10 bases, and 13 bases separated the two germline ends. The CDR3 covers 13 residues. In nucleotides, the CDR3 is TGTGCCAGCAGTTTAGGGGCGGGATCCATAGCTTTCTTT. It encodes CASSLGAGSIAFF.

As concerns this clonotype: This may come from a read error, since a much larger clone is one base off. The chain's CDR3 is CSARPELSLGDYLRYEQYF. The CDR3 DNA reads as TGCAGTGCTCGTCCGGAACTATCCCTGGGGGACTACCTCCGCTACGAGCAGTACTTC. The chain joins TRBV20-1 to TRBJ2-7; 7 nucleotides match TRBD2. The CDR3 is 19 residues long. In germline, CDR1 is DFQATT, CDR2 SNEGSKA (reference sequence). The V gene end was trimmed by 5 bases and the J gene end by 3 bases; junction bases not matched to a gene: 25.

The chain is built from TRBV19 and TRBJ1-5; TRBD1 agrees at 7 bases. With V trimmed by 1 base and J by 6 bases, 6 bases remained unmatched. The V gene's germline CDR1 is LNHDA and CDR2 SQIVND (reference sequence). This CDR3 is 15 amino acids long. The CDR3 DNA reads TGTGCCAGTAGTATAGTACCAGGGGGGACTCAGCCCCAGCATTTT. Residues: CASSIVPGGTQPQHF.

This clonotype was counted ten times or more. The chain combines TRBV7-2 with TRBJ1-1; D unclear. Per germline, CDR1 SGHTA and CDR2 FQGNSA. V dropped 5 bases and J dropped 6 bases, with 22 bases sitting between them. This CDR3 is 16 amino acids long. CDR3 sequence: CASSRLASARYSEAFF. The CDR3 coding sequence is TGTGCCAGCAGCCGTCTGGCGAGTGCGCGTTACTCTGAAGCTTTCTTT. Filled out from reference TRBV7-2 and TRBJ1-1, the complete variable domain reads GAGVSQSPSNKVTEKGKDVELRCDPISGHTALYWYRQSLGQGLEFLIYFQGNSAPDKSGLPSDRFSAERTGGSVSTLTIQRTQQEDSAVYLCASSRLASARYSEAFFGQGTRLTVV.

This clonotype was seen a handful of times. The chain is built from TRBV7-2 and TRBJ1-5, with 9 bases identical to TRBD1. This CDR3 comprises 15 residues. Trimming at V came to 8 bases and at J to 1 base, leaving 6 bases not matched to a gene. Per germline, CDR1 SGHTA and CDR2 FQGNSA. The CDR3: CASRLQGASNQPQHF. CDR3 sequence (DNA): TGTGCCAGCCGTTTACAGGGGGCAAGCAATCAGCCCCAGCATTTT. Combining the CDR3 with reference TRBV7-2 and TRBJ1-5 gives the whole variable domain GAGVSQSPSNKVTEKGKDVELRCDPISGHTALYWYRQSLGQGLEFLIYFQGNSAPDKSGLPSDRFSAERTGGSVSTLTIQRTQQEDSAVYLCASRLQGASNQPQHFGDGTRLSIL.

This clonotype has ten or more counts. The rearrangement links TRBV6-1 to TRBJ1-6; D is unclear. Germline V lookup: CDR1 MNHNS, CDR2 SASEGT. The CDR3 has 13 amino acids. Trimming removed 8 bases from V and 11 bases from J, with 16 bases in between. CDR3 residues: CASSSPRQTPLHF. The CDR3 DNA reads as TGTGCCAGCTCCTCTCCTCGCCAGACACCCCTCCACTTT.

This clonotype was seen once. The rearrangement uses TRBV5-5 and TRBJ1-5, with 7 nucleotides matching TRBD1. The trim removed 5 bases at V and 6 bases at J, leaving 8 bases unmatched. The CDR3 length is 14 residues. Germline V gene data show CDR1 as SGHKS and CDR2 as YYEKEE (reference sequence). Written as DNA, the CDR3 is TGTGCCAGCAGACATAGACAGGGAAGTCAGCCCCAGCATTTT. It encodes CASRHRQGSQPQHF.

The CDR3 DNA is TGTGCCAGCAGTGTACCGGGACAGGGTCTAAATTCACCCCTCCACTTT. Its translation is CASSVPGQGLNSPLHF. The rearrangement uses TRBV28 and TRBJ1-6; 9 bases align to TRBD1. Germline V gene sequence: CDR1 MDHEN, CDR2 SYDVKM. The CDR3 loop spans 16 amino acids. With V trimmed by 5 bases and J by 7 bases, 9 bases remained unmatched.

The chain uses TRBV10-3 and TRBJ2-5; D could derive from TRBD1 or TRBD2 (5 bases each). The germline V gene has CDR1 ENHRY and CDR2 SYGVKD. Trimming left V 4 bases short and J 5 bases short, with 17 bases between. The CDR3 contains 15 residues. The CDR3 loop is CAISGGTGPGETQYF. Here the CDR3 DNA reads TGTGCCATCAGTGGGGGGACCGGGCCGGGGGAGACCCAGTACTTC.

The chain uses TRBV6-2 or TRBV6-3 and TRBJ1-1; 7 nucleotides align to TRBD1. Germline V lookup: CDR1 MNHEY, CDR2 SVGEGT. The CDR3 extends over 16 amino acids. The junction had 11 bases not matched to a gene; V was cut back by 6 bases and J by 1 base. The CDR3 is CASRTLTGEGNTEAFF. The CDR3 coding sequence is TGTGCCAGCAGGACATTAACAGGGGAAGGGAACACTGAAGCTTTCTTT.

This clonotype came up a few times. The chain couples TRBV5-1 to TRBJ1-1; 9 bases match TRBD1. Germline CDR1 and CDR2: SGHRS and YFSETQ. Unmatched junction bases numbered 23, after V lost 3 bases and J lost 5 bases. CDR3 length: 20 residues. The CDR3 reads CASSSSGQGFLGFRGTEAFF. The CDR3 bases are TGCGCCAGCAGCTCCTCGGGACAGGGTTTTTTGGGGTTCCGGGGTACTGAAGCTTTCTTT.

The chain is built from TRBV20-1 and TRBJ2-7, with TRBD1 matching 7 bases. The CDR3 extends over 13 amino acids. Germline CDR1 DFQATT, CDR2 SNEGSKA (reference sequence). Trimming at V came to 4 bases and at J to 4 bases, leaving 7 bases not matched to a gene. This CDR3 reads CSATTGDGYEQYF. The CDR3 DNA is TGCAGTGCTACTACAGGGGACGGTTACGAGCAGTACTTC.

The V call is TRBV13, the J call TRBJ1-1, with no clear D. Germline loops: CDR1 PRHDT, CDR2 FYEKMQ (reference sequence). The CDR3 consists of 13 residues. The CDR3 coding sequence is TGTGCTACCCAACCACATCGGAGGACTGAAGCTTTCTTT. Translation gives CATQPHRRTEAFF.

The genes are TRBV9 and TRBJ2-3; TRBD2 matches 13 bases. With 5 bases clipped from V and 7 bases from J, the junction kept 4 bases outside the gene matches. Germline lookup yields CDR1 SGDLS and CDR2 YYNGEE. This CDR3 has 14 residues. The CDR3 spells CASRELAGGNTQYF. In nucleotides, the CDR3 is TGTGCCAGCAGAGAACTAGCGGGAGGGAATACGCAGTATTTT.

This clonotype was counted a few times. The J gene is TRBJ2-2, the V gene TRBV7-9; tentatively, D is TRBD1 (6 bases). Germline CDR1 SEHNR, CDR2 FQNEAQ (reference sequence). Trimming shortened V by 4 bases and J by 6 bases, and 9 bases separated the two germline ends. The CDR3 is made up of 13 amino acids. The CDR3 loop is CASSSTGPGELFF. Here the CDR3 DNA reads TGTGCCAGCAGCTCAACAGGGCCCGGGGAGCTGTTTTTT.

This clonotype came up a few times. V is TRBV5-1 and J is TRBJ1-3; TRBD1 is a possible D gene (5 bases). CDR1 is SGHRS and CDR2 is YFSETQ in the germline V gene. This CDR3 spans 15 amino acids. V lost 4 bases, J lost 0 bases, and 11 bases lay in between. CDR3 residues: CASSPGLPSGNTIYF. CDR3 DNA: TGCGCCAGCAGCCCGGGACTTCCCTCTGGAAACACCATATATTTT.

There are many counts of this clonotype. The rearrangement links TRBV6-4 to TRBJ1-1; D unclear. V lost 5 bases and J 4 bases, leaving 11 bases between the germline ends. The CDR3 spans 13 residues. Germline V gives CDR1 MRHNA, CDR2 SNTAGT. This CDR3 is CASSPSPTTEAFF. The CDR3 DNA reads TGTGCCAGCAGTCCCTCCCCGACCACTGAAGCTTTCTTT.

A few counts support this clonotype. The chain recombines TRBV11-3 with TRBJ1-2; no clear D. Trimming removed 8 bases at V and 8 bases at J, with 21 bases between. The CDR3 is made up of 14 amino acids. Germline lookup yields CDR1 SGHNT and CDR2 YENEEA. In DNA, the CDR3 is TGTGCCAGCTCACAGACCCAAAATCCCCAGGGCTACACCTTC. The encoded protein is CASSQTQNPQGYTF.

The chain joins TRBV5-5 to TRBJ2-5, with D hard to call. The CDR3 contains 17 residues. The ends were cut back, 6 bases at V and 4 bases at J, with 25 bases in the middle. The germline V gene encodes CDR1 SGHKS and CDR2 YYEKEE (reference sequence). The CDR3 sequence is CASMTSANRRKIETQYF. The CDR3 nucleotides are TGTGCCAGCATGACATCTGCCAACAGACGAAAGATAGAGACCCAGTACTTC. Drawing the rest from reference TRBV5-5 and TRBJ2-5, the complete variable domain is DAGVTQSPTHLIKTRGQQVTLRCSPISGHKSVSWYQQVLGQGPQFIFQYYEKEERGRGNFPDRFSARQFPNYSSELNVNALLLGDSALYLCASMTSANRRKIETQYFGPGTRLLVL.

The chain carries TRBV15 and TRBJ1-4; 9 bases align to TRBD1. CDR1 and CDR2 from the germline V gene are LNHNV and YYDKDF (reference sequence). The CDR3 has 14 amino acids. V gave up 6 bases and J gave up 7 bases; unmatched junction bases: 6. The CDR3 is CATSWTGASEKLFF. CDR3 DNA sequence: TGTGCCACCAGTTGGACAGGGGCGAGTGAAAAACTGTTTTTT.

The rearrangement links TRBV7-8 to TRBJ1-2; D is uncertain. In germline, CDR1 is SGHVS, CDR2 FQNEAQ. The CDR3 consists of 13 residues. The germline V and J ends were trimmed by 5 bases and 4 bases, with 11 bases remaining between them. CDR3 nucleotide sequence: TGTGCCAGCAGCCTTAGAATGGTCTATGGCTACACCTTC. This translates into CASSLRMVYGYTF.

The chain is built from TRBV20-1 and TRBJ1-1; D remains unclear. The CDR3 sequence is 13 residues long. CDR1 is DFQATT and CDR2 is SNEGSKA in the germline V gene (reference sequence). V lost 6 bases, J lost 0 bases, and 11 bases lay in between. Written as DNA, the CDR3 is TGCAGTGCCGTAGAGCGGGTGAACACTGAAGCTTTCTTT. Protein sequence: CSAVERVNTEAFF.

The chain carries TRBV2 and TRBJ2-7, with TRBD2 matching over 7 bases. CDR3 size: 14 residues. The junction had 8 bases not matched to a gene; V was cut back by 4 bases and J by 5 bases. Per the germline V gene, CDR1 is SNHLY and CDR2 is FYNNEI. In DNA form, the CDR3 reads TGTGCCAGCAGTGCCACGGGAGGATACAACGAGCAGTACTTC. Its protein product is CASSATGGYNEQYF.

The chain carries TRBV20-1 and TRBJ2-5; TRBD1 agrees at 7 bases. The J segment lost 4 bases and the V segment lost 5 bases, leaving 4 bases of the junction unmatched. The CDR3 runs 12 residues. The germline V gene encodes CDR1 DFQATT and CDR2 SNEGSKA (reference sequence). Written as DNA, the CDR3 is TGCAGTGCTGAGACAGGGCGAGAGACCCAGTACTTC. Residues: CSAETGRETQYF.

Turning to this clonotype: Given a much more abundant clone one base away, this may be a read error. This rearrangement joins TRBV14 to TRBJ2-5, with D hard to call. This CDR3 spans 14 amino acids. Per the germline V gene, CDR1 is SGHDN and CDR2 is FVKESK. CDR3 in amino acids: CAGSMTFSQETQYF. The CDR3 DNA is TGTGCCGGCAGCATGACCTTTAGCCAAGAGACCCAGTACTTC. Using reference TRBV14 and TRBJ2-5 for the parts outside the CDR3, the full variable domain is EAGVTQFPSHSVIEKGQTVTLRCDPISGHDNLYWYRRVMGKEIKFLLHFVKESKQDESGMPNNRFLAERTGGTYSTLKVQPAELEDSGVYFCAGSMTFSQETQYFGPGTRLLVL.

Ten or more counts support this clonotype. V usage is TRBV13 and J usage is TRBJ1-2; TRBD1 agrees at 9 bases. The CDR3 is 14 residues long. Germline CDR1 reads PRHDT; CDR2 reads FYEKMQ (reference sequence). The V and J ends lost 1 base and 6 bases, in that order; junction bases with no gene match: 3. CDR3 amino acids: CASSLEGQGHGYTF. CDR3 coding DNA: TGTGCCAGCAGCTTAGAGGGACAGGGCCATGGCTACACCTTC.

V is TRBV7-2 and J is TRBJ1-1, with a tentative D call TRBD1 (6 bases). This CDR3 has 14 amino acids. In germline, CDR1 is SGHTA, CDR2 FQGNSA. V lost 6 bases to trimming and J lost 0 bases, with 11 bases between them. The CDR3 nucleotides read TGTGCCAGCAGTCGACAGGAATTGAACACTGAAGCTTTCTTT. It specifies CASSRQELNTEAFF.